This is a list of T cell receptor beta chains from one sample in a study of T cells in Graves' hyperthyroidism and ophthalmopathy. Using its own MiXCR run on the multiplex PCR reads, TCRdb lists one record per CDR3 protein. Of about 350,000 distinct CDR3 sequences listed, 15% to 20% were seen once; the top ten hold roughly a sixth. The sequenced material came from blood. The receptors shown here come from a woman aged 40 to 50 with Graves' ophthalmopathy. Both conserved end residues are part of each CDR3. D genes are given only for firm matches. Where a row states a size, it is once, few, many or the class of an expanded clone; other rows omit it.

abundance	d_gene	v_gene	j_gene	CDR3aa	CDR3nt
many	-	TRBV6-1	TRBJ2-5	CASSELQGQETQYF	TGTGCCAGCAGTGAACTACAGGGCCAAGAGACCCAGTACTTC
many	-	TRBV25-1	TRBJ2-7	CASSEVEGYEQYF	TGTGCCAGCAGTGAAGTGGAGGGGTACGAGCAGTACTTC
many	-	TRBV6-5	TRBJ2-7	CASMSRDILYEQYF	TGTGCCAGCATGTCCCGGGACATACTCTACGAGCAGTACTTC
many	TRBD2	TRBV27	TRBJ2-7	CASSLGTSGRAEYF	TGTGCCAGCAGTTTAGGGACTAGCGGGAGGGCCGAGTACTTC
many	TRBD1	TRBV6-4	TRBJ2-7	CASGSWGQRQPYSYEQYF	TGTGCCAGCGGATCCTGGGGACAGAGACAACCGTACTCCTACGAGCAGTACTTC
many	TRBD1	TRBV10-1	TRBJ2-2	CATGDSTNTGELFF	TGCGCCACCGGGGACAGCACGAACACCGGGGAGCTGTTTTTT
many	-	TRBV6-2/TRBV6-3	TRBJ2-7	CASTKSAENSYEQYF	TGTGCCAGCACAAAGTCGGCAGAAAACTCCTACGAGCAGTACTTC
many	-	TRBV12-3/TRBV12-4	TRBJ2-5	CASSSGALQTQYF	TGTGCCAGCAGTTCCGGGGCCCTCCAGACCCAGTACTTC
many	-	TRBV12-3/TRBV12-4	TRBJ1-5	CASSLTGIGPTQPQHF	TGTGCCAGCAGTTTAACGGGTATAGGGCCGACTCAGCCCCAGCATTTT
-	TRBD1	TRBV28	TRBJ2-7	CASSDGQVGTYEQYF	TGTGCCAGCAGTGATGGACAGGTAGGGACCTACGAGCAGTACTTC
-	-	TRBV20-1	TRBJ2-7	CSASWRQRSYEQYF	TGCAGTGCTAGTTGGCGGCAAAGATCCTACGAGCAGTACTTC
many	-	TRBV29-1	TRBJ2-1	CSVEEGRGFDNEQFF	TGCAGCGTTGAAGAGGGCAGGGGTTTCGACAATGAGCAGTTCTTC
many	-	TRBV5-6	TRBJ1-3	CASSLWTAAVSGNTIYF	TGTGCCAGCAGCCTGTGGACGGCGGCCGTCTCTGGAAACACCATATATTTT
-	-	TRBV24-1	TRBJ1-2	CATSDLREGHGYTF	TGTGCCACCAGTGATTTGCGAGAAGGCCATGGCTACACCTTC
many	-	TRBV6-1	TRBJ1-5	CASSASLLRQLNQPQHF	TGTGCCAGCAGTGCTTCTTTATTGAGACAGCTCAATCAGCCCCAGCATTTT
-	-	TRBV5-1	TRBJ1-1	CASSFEPNTEAFF	TGCGCCAGCAGCTTCGAACCGAACACTGAAGCTTTCTTT
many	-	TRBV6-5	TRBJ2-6	CASSPLGSGANVLTF	TGTGCCAGCAGTCCTCTCGGCTCTGGGGCCAACGTCCTGACTTTC
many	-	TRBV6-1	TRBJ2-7	CASSNLRSGRIGEQYF	TGTGCCAGCAGCAACCTCCGATCTGGTCGAATTGGTGAGCAGTACTTC
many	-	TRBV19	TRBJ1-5	CASSIRGRNQPQHF	TGTGCCAGTAGTATCAGGGGTCGCAATCAGCCCCAGCATTTT
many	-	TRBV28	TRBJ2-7	CASRLRGYEQYF	TGTGCCAGCAGGTTGAGGGGATACGAGCAGTACTTC
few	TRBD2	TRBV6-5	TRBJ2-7	CASSYASGRANYEQYF	TGTGCCAGCAGTTACGCTAGCGGGAGGGCGAACTACGAGCAGTACTTC
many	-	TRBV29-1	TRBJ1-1	CSVEFGKNTEAFF	TGCAGCGTTGAGTTTGGGAAGAACACTGAAGCTTTCTTT
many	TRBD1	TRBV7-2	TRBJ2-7	CASSSPNRGAAYEQYF	TGTGCCAGCAGCTCACCAAACAGGGGGGCGGCCTACGAGCAGTACTTC
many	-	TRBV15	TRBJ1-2	CATSRDKGGHNYGYTF	TGTGCCACCAGCAGAGATAAAGGAGGGCACAACTATGGCTACACCTTC
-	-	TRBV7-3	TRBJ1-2	CASSEQGHGYTF	TGTGCCAGCAGTGAGCAGGGCCATGGCTACACCTTC
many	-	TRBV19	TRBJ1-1	CASSQRDTLNTEAFF	TGTGCCAGTAGTCAGAGGGACACCTTGAACACTGAAGCTTTCTTT
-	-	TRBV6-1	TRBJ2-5	CASAEGPPGTQYF	TGTGCCAGCGCAGAGGGCCCGCCGGGGACCCAGTACTTC
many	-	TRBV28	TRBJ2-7	CASSITYEQYF	TGTGCCAGCAGCATTACATACGAGCAGTACTTC
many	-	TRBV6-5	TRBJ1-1	CASSYSDTGSTEAFF	TGTGCCAGCAGTTACTCCGACACGGGAAGCACTGAAGCTTTCTTT
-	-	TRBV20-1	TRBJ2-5	CSALAGFQETQYF	TGCAGTGCATTGGCGGGGTTCCAAGAGACCCAGTACTTC
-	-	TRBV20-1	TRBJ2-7	CSARLDSAPTREQYF	TGCAGTGCTAGATTAGATAGCGCCCCAACGCGAGAGCAGTACTTC
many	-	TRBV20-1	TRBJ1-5	CSARRQNQPQHF	TGCAGTGCTAGAAGACAGAATCAGCCCCAGCATTTT
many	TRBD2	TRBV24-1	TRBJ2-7	CATSGSSGSYEQYF	TGTGCCACCAGTGGTTCTAGCGGGAGCTACGAGCAGTACTTC
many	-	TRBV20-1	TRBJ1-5	CSASWENQPQHF	TGCAGTGCTAGTTGGGAGAATCAGCCCCAGCATTTT
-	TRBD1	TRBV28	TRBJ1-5	CASRRTGGGNQPQHF	TGTGCCAGCAGAAGGACAGGTGGGGGGAATCAGCCCCAGCATTTT
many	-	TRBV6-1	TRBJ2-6	CASSKGSISGANVLTF	TGTGCCAGCAGTAAGGGATCCATATCCGGGGCCAACGTCCTGACTTTC
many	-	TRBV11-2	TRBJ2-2	CASSLARRFTGELFF	TGTGCCAGCAGCTTAGCTCGTAGGTTCACCGGGGAGCTGTTTTTT
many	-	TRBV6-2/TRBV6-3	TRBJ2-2	CASKWAGRAGELFF	TGTGCCAGCAAGTGGGCCGGTAGAGCCGGGGAGCTGTTTTTT
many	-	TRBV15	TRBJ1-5	CATSDWGRREPQHF	TGTGCCACCAGCGATTGGGGGAGAAGGGAGCCCCAGCATTTT
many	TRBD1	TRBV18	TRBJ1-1	CASSPPSDRGRTEAFF	TGTGCCAGCTCACCACCCTCTGACAGGGGGCGAACTGAAGCTTTCTTT
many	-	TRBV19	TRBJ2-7	CATTGPTTAEQYF	TGTGCCACCACGGGACCGACGACCGCCGAGCAGTACTTC
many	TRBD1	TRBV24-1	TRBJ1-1	CATSDSGTGHTEAFF	TGTGCCACCAGTGATTCCGGGACAGGACACACTGAAGCTTTCTTT
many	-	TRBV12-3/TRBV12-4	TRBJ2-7	CASSLETGSYEQYF	TGTGCCAGCAGTTTAGAAACAGGCTCCTACGAGCAGTACTTC
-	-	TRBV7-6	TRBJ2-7	CASSLTGLSEAEQYF	TGTGCCAGCAGCTTAACGGGTCTTAGTGAGGCCGAGCAGTACTTC
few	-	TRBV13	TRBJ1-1	CASSLIPGRMNTEAFF	TGTGCCAGCAGCTTAATCCCCGGGCGAATGAACACTGAAGCTTTCTTT
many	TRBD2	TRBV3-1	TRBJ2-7	CASSQDLAGGPWYEQYF	TGTGCCAGCAGCCAAGATTTAGCGGGAGGGCCTTGGTACGAGCAGTACTTC
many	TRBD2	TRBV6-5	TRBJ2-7	CASSYSGGSEQYF	TGTGCCAGCAGTTACTCGGGGGGGAGTGAGCAGTACTTC
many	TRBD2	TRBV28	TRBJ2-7	CASSVSGTSIHEQYF	TGTGCCAGCAGTGTTTCCGGGACTAGTATCCACGAGCAGTACTTC
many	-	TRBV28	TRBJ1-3	CASSPASVGRLSGNTIYF	TGTGCCAGCAGTCCCGCAAGCGTCGGACGCCTCTCTGGAAACACCATATATTTT
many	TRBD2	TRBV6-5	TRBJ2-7	CASSYFPGLAGGGEQYF	TGTGCCAGCAGTTACTTTCCCGGTCTAGCGGGAGGCGGCGAGCAGTACTTC
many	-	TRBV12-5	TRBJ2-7	CASGLGGQGYEQYF	TGTGCTAGTGGTTTGGGGGGACAAGGTTACGAGCAGTACTTC
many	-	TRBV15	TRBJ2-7	CATSLQTGLAYEQYF	TGTGCCACCAGCCTTCAGACAGGACTCGCCTACGAGCAGTACTTC